The next 25 T cell receptor beta chains were all read from a single sample in a study of T cells and copy number aberrations in small-cell lung cancer. TCRdb's copy holds only in-frame clones and misses some; the assay was immunoSEQ multiplex PCR. The table records 7,500 or so clones, 82% of them present only once. Sequenced material: normal tissue next to the tumor. The receptors derive from a woman aged 45-65 years with small cell lung cancer.

The rearrangement links TRBV4-2 to TRBJ2-7, with 10 nucleotides matching TRBD1. J lost 7 bases, V lost 1 base, and 4 bases had no gene match. The CDR3 contains 14 residues. Per germline, CDR1 LGHNA and CDR2 YNFKEQ. The CDR3: CASSQGQGAWEQYF. CDR3 DNA: TGTGCCAGCAGCCAAGGACAGGGGGCGTGGGAGCAGTACTTC.

This clone was detected only a few times. The chain has TRBV19 and TRBJ1-2; tentative D call: TRBD1 (6 bases). Trimming took 7 bases from V and 2 from J, leaving 11 bases between them. CDR3 length: 13 residues. Looked up from germline, CDR1 is LNHDA and CDR2 is SQIVND (reference sequence). As DNA, the CDR3 is TGTGCCAGTACCTCCGGACAGAACTATGGCTACACCTTC. Translated: CASTSGQNYGYTF.

V and J are TRBV27 and TRBJ2-7, with TRBD2 matching 9 bases. Germline assignment: CDR1 MNHEY and CDR2 SMNVEV (reference sequence). CDR3 length equals 13 residues. J lost 3 bases, V lost 3 bases, and 0 bases had no gene match. CDR3 nucleotide sequence: TGTGCCAGCAGTTTGACTAGCGGCTACGAGCAGTACTTC. Amino acid sequence: CASSLTSGYEQYF.

The rearrangement uses TRBV29-1 and TRBJ2-1; 10 positions match TRBD2. Losses at the gene ends were 6 bases for V and 7 bases for J; bases not matched to a gene: 12. The CDR3 spans 15 residues. Germline CDR1 reads SQVTM; CDR2 reads ANQGSEA. The CDR3 protein is CSVERTSGILNEQFF. CDR3 nucleotides: TGCAGCGTGGAGCGTACTAGCGGGATCTTAAATGAGCAGTTCTTC.

The chain has TRBV11-2 and TRBJ1-2, with TRBD1 as a possible D gene (5 bases). Germline V gives CDR1 SGHAT, CDR2 FQNNGV. Trimming stripped 4 bases from V and 7 bases from J, with 10 bases between. The CDR3 consists of 12 residues. CDR3 DNA sequence: TGTGCCAGCAGCTCGGGGCTCGGTGGCTACACCTTC. This encodes CASSSGLGGYTF. The full variable domain, completed using reference TRBV11-2 and TRBJ1-2, is EAGVAQSPRYKIIEKRQSVAFWCNPISGHATLYWYQQILGQGPKLLIQFQNNGVVDDSQLPKDRFSAERLKGVDSTLKIQPAKLEDSAVYLCASSSGLGGYTFGSGTRLTVV.

The V and J genes are TRBV30 and TRBJ1-1; possible D gene TRBD1, 6 bases. The CDR3 runs to 16 residues. Deletions cut 2 bases from V and 7 bases from J, with 23 bases between. From germline, CDR1 is GTSNPN and CDR2 SVGIG (reference sequence). The chain's CDR3 is CAWSRYAQGLGSEAFF. CDR3 nucleotide sequence: TGTGCCTGGAGTCGTTACGCACAGGGCTTGGGGAGTGAAGCTTTCTTT.

The J gene is TRBJ2-5, the V gene TRBV7-3, with D unclear. The CDR3 totals 15 residues. The germline V and J ends were trimmed by 1 base and 3 bases, with 12 bases remaining between them. The germline V gene encodes CDR1 SGHTA and CDR2 FQGTGA. The CDR3 nucleotides are TGTGCCAGCAGCTTAAGACCCGGACGTGAAGAGACCCAGTACTTC. Translation: CASSLRPGREETQYF.

The rearrangement joins TRBV7-9 to TRBJ1-4; the D gene is possibly TRBD1 (6 bases). CDR3 length equals 13 residues. V was cut by 1 base and J by 8 bases, with 8 bases left in between. The germline gives CDR1 SEHNR, CDR2 FQNEAQ (reference sequence). This chain's CDR3 is CASSLDTGEKLFF. The DNA of the CDR3 is TGTGCCAGCAGCTTAGACACAGGGGAAAAACTGTTTTTT.

J is TRBJ2-7 and V is TRBV7-2; TRBD1 aligns across 10 bases. V lost 5 bases to trimming and J lost 2 bases; unmatched junction nucleotides: 3. The CDR3 covers 14 residues. In germline, CDR1 is SGHTA, CDR2 FQGNSA. CDR3 amino acids: CASSVDRGAYEQYF. The CDR3 nucleotides read TGTGCCAGCAGCGTGGACAGGGGGGCCTACGAGCAGTACTTC.

This chain links TRBV29-1 with TRBJ1-2, with a tentative D call TRBD1 (5 bases). Trimming shortened V by 3 bases and J by 2 bases, and 7 bases separated the two germline ends. The CDR3 extends over 12 amino acids. Germline V gene data show CDR1 as SQVTM and CDR2 as ANQGSEA. CDR3 bases: TGCAGCGTTGAGACAGAAAACTATGGCTACACCTTC. This translates into CSVETENYGYTF.

The CDR3, as DNA: TGTGCCAGCAGCGTAACTTTTTCAGGGTATGGCTACACCTTC. It is translated as CASSVTFSGYGYTF. The rearrangement joins TRBV9 to TRBJ1-2; TRBD1 is a possible D gene (5 bases). V lost 1 base and J 5 bases, leaving 12 bases between the germline ends. This CDR3 has 14 amino acids. In germline, CDR1 is SGDLS, CDR2 YYNGEE.

The V gene is TRBV4-2, the J gene TRBJ2-3; 8 nucleotides line up with TRBD2. This CDR3 comprises 15 residues. Looked up from germline, CDR1 is LGHNA and CDR2 is YNFKEQ. With V trimmed by 3 bases and J by 0 bases, 2 bases remained unmatched. CDR3 protein: CASSQTSVSTDTQYF. DNA for the CDR3: TGTGCCAGCAGCCAGACTAGCGTTAGCACAGATACGCAGTATTTT.

The DNA for the CDR3 is TGTGCCTCGGCGCGGGGGACTAGCGGGAATACTCCGTTCTTC. Protein sequence: CASARGTSGNTPFF. The genes are TRBV6-6 and TRBJ2-1; 13 nucleotides align to TRBD2. There are 14 residues in the CDR3. Trimming removed 11 bases from V and 15 bases from J; junction bases left unmatched: 16. CDR1 is MNHNY, CDR2 SVGAGI, per germline (reference sequence).

A word on this clone: Other DNA variants within this sample encode the same CDR3. V gene TRBV29-1 combines with J gene TRBJ2-5; 8 bases match TRBD2. The V segment lost 6 bases and the J segment 3 bases; nucleotides outside the gene matches: 9. CDR1 is SQVTM, CDR2 ANQGSEA, per germline. This CDR3 contains 14 residues. Here the CDR3 reads CSVQRGQGEETQYF. The CDR3 region has the DNA TGCAGCGTGCAGCGGGGGCAGGGTGAAGAGACCCAGTACTTC.

CDR3 sequence: CSVEGSSGNTIYF. The CDR3 DNA reads as TGCAGCGTTGAAGGTAGCTCTGGAAACACCATATATTTT. The chain is built from TRBV29-1 and TRBJ1-3; D call uncertain. Germline V gene data show CDR1 as SQVTM and CDR2 as ANQGSEA. Trimming stripped 1 base from V and 0 bases from J, with 4 bases between. The CDR3 has 13 amino acids. Drawing the rest from reference TRBV29-1 and TRBJ1-3, the complete variable domain is SAVISQKPSRDICQRGTSLTIQCQVDSQVTMMFWYRQQPGQSLTLIATANQGSEATYESGFVIDKFPISRPNLTFSTLTVSNMSPEDSSIYLCSVEGSSGNTIYFGEGSWLTVV.

V usage is TRBV29-1 and J usage is TRBJ2-7; D might be TRBD1 (5 bases). CDR1 and CDR2 from the germline V gene are SQVTM and ANQGSEA. With 7 bases removed from V and 0 bases from J, the gap between germline ends came to 10 bases. This CDR3 is 12 amino acids long. CDR3 in amino acids: CSGRDNSYEQYF. For the CDR3, the DNA is TGCAGCGGCAGGGATAACTCCTACGAGCAGTACTTC.

This clone was detected a few times. V usage is TRBV19 and J usage is TRBJ2-1; 9 nucleotides line up with TRBD1. This CDR3 spans 15 amino acids. The trim removed 9 bases at V and 6 bases at J, leaving 12 bases unmatched. Germline V gene data show CDR1 as LNHDA and CDR2 as SQIVND (reference sequence). The CDR3 coding sequence is TGTGCCAGCCACCCTCCGGGACAGGGATCCAATGAGCAGTTCTTC. Translating it yields CASHPPGQGSNEQFF.

This rearrangement joins TRBV30 to TRBJ1-1; D remains unclear. Germline loops: CDR1 GTSNPN, CDR2 SVGIG (reference sequence). V shed 3 bases and J shed 1 base, with 9 bases lying between them. CDR3 length: 13 residues. The DNA for the CDR3 is TGTGCCTGGAGATGGTTAGGGAACACTGAAGCTTTCTTT. Protein product: CAWRWLGNTEAFF.

CDR3: CASSPTTDTQYF. In nucleotides, the CDR3 is TGTGCCAGCAGTCCTACCACAGATACGCAGTATTTT. The chain has TRBV27 and TRBJ2-3; no firm D call. The CDR3 is 12 amino acids. Germline V gene lookup returns CDR1 MNHEY and CDR2 SMNVEV (reference sequence). V dropped 5 bases and J dropped 2 bases, with 5 bases sitting between them.

The V and J genes are TRBV6-1 and TRBJ2-7, with D possibly called TRBD1 or TRBD2 (6 bases each). CDR3 size: 15 residues. Germline V lookup: CDR1 MNHNS, CDR2 SASEGT. Trimming took 2 bases from V and 0 from J, leaving 11 bases between them. CDR3 in DNA: TGTGCCAGCAGTGAACGCGGGACATACTCCTACGAGCAGTACTTC. It yields the protein CASSERGTYSYEQYF.

A few counts support this clone. This chain links TRBV7-9 with TRBJ2-5; D may be TRBD1 (5 bases). The germline V gene has CDR1 SEHNR and CDR2 FQNEAQ (reference sequence). V lost 4 bases to trimming and J lost 3 bases, with 9 bases between them. The CDR3 loop spans 13 amino acids. CDR3 in DNA: TGTGCCAGCAGCTCCGACAGTAAAGAGACCCAGTACTTC. Translated: CASSSDSKETQYF.

Written as DNA, the CDR3 is TGTGCCAGCAGCGGGGGCCGGCGGTTGGACAGCGGGAAGTACGAGCAGTACTTC. It translates to CASSGGRRLDSGKYEQYF. The chain couples TRBV9 to TRBJ2-7; a weak D match, TRBD2 (7 bases). CDR1 SGDLS and CDR2 YYNGEE come from the germline V gene. The CDR3 is 18 amino acids. The ends were cut back, 3 bases at V and 4 bases at J, with 26 bases in the middle.

The V gene is TRBV30, the J gene TRBJ1-4; D is perhaps TRBD1 (5 bases). The CDR3 is 13 amino acids. Trimming left V 0 bases short and J 6 bases short, with 8 bases between. Per the germline V gene, CDR1 is GTSNPN and CDR2 is SVGIG (reference sequence). DNA of the CDR3: TGTGCCTGGAGTGTCAGGGTTCATGAAAAACTGTTTTTT. It encodes CAWSVRVHEKLFF.

In its sample, this clone was seen once. The chain couples TRBV15 to TRBJ1-1; the D is unclear. Germline-derived CDR1 and CDR2 are LNHNV and YYDKDF (reference sequence). The CDR3 covers 14 residues. V was trimmed by 0 bases and J by 6 bases, leaving 11 bases between them. CDR3 residues: CATSRDNEQSEAFF. CDR3 nucleotides: TGTGCCACCAGCAGAGATAATGAACAGTCTGAAGCTTTCTTT.

This chain uses TRBV6-1 with TRBJ2-3, with 9 bases aligning to TRBD2. The CDR3 has 15 amino acids. J gave up 2 bases and V 4 bases, and 4 bases lay outside the gene matches. In germline, CDR1 is MNHNS, CDR2 SASEGT. The CDR3 DNA sequence: TGTGCCAGCAGTGGTAGCGGGGGACACACAGATACGCAGTATTTT. Amino acid sequence: CASSGSGGHTDTQYF.